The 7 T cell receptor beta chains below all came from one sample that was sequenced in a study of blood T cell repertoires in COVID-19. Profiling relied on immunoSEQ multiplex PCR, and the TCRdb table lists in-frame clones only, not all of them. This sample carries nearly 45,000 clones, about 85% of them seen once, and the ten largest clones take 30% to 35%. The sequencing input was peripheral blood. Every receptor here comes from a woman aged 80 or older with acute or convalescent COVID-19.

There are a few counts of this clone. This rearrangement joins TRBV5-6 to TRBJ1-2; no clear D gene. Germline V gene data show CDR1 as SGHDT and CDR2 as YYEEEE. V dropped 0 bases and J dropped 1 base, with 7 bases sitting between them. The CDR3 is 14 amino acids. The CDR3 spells CASSLGPDNYGYTF. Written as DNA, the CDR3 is TGTGCCAGCAGCTTGGGTCCAGATAACTATGGCTACACCTTC.

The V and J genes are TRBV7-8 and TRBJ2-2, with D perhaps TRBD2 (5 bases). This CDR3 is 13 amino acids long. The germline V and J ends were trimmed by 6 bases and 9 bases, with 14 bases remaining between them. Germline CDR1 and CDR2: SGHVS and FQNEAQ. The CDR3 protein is CASSLERERELFF. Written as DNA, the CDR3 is TGTGCCAGCAGTCTAGAGAGGGAGAGGGAGCTGTTTTTT.

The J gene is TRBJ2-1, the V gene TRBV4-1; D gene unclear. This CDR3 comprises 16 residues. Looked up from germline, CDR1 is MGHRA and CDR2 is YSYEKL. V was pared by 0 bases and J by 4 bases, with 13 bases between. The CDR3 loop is CASSQDPSPRYNEQFF. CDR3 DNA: TGCGCCAGCAGCCAAGATCCCTCCCCGAGATACAATGAGCAGTTCTTC.

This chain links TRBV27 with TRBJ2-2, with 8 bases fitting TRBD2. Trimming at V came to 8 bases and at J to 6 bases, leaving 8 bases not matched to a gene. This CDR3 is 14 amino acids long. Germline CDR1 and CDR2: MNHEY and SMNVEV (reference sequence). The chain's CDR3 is CASCPAGVAGELFF. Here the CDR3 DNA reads TGTGCCAGCTGCCCAGCGGGAGTTGCCGGGGAGCTGTTTTTT.

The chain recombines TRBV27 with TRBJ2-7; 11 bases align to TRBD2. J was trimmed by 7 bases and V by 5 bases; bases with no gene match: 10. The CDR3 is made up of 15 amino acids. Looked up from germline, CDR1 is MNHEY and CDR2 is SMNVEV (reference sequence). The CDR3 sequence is CASSPLSGRAGEQYF. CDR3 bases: TGTGCCAGCAGTCCTCTTAGCGGGAGGGCCGGGGAGCAGTACTTC.

DNA of the CDR3: TGCGCCAGCAGCTTGGATAGCGGGGAGGAGACCCAGTACTTC. Protein sequence: CASSLDSGEETQYF. V is TRBV5-1 and J is TRBJ2-5, with TRBD2 identical over 8 bases. CDR3 length equals 14 residues. The J segment lost 5 bases and the V segment lost 0 bases, leaving 3 bases of the junction unmatched. CDR1 and CDR2 from the germline V gene are SGHRS and YFSETQ.

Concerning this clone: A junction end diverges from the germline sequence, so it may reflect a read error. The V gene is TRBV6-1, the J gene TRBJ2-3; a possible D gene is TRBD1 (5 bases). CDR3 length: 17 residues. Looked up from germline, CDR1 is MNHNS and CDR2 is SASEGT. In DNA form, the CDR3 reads TGTGCCAGCAGAGAAGGTCAGGGATTAGGGCACACAGATACGCAGTATTTT. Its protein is CASREGQGLGHTDTQYF.